Listed here are 15 T cell receptor beta chains from one sample, sequenced in a study of radiotherapy plus CTLA-4 blockade in lung cancer. Generated by immunoSEQ multiplex PCR, the TCRdb table keeps only in-frame clones and is missing some. The table includes around 70,000 clones, approximately 79% detected once. The sequenced sample was peripheral blood, obtained from a patient treated with radiotherapy plus ipilimumab. These receptors were collected from a human donor with non-small cell lung cancer whose response to radiotherapy plus ipilimumab could not be evaluated. Some clones in this sample may be carry-over from other donors' samples.

The CDR3 sequence: CASSQRGGEQYF. CDR3 nucleotide sequence: TGTGCCAGCAGCCAGCGGGGAGGCGAGCAGTACTTC. The gene calls are TRBV4-2 and TRBJ2-7, with D possibly matching TRBD2 (6 bases). V shed 3 bases and J shed 6 bases, with 9 bases lying between them. The length of the CDR3 is 12 residues. Germline lookup yields CDR1 LGHNA and CDR2 YNFKEQ.

CDR3 sequence (DNA): TGTGCCAGCAGCTTGGAGGGGACAGCTGGGGAAAAACTGTTTTTT. It specifies CASSLEGTAGEKLFF. J is TRBJ1-4 and V is TRBV5-5; 7 bases are a match to TRBD1. Germline trimming cut 0 bases from V and 8 bases from J; bases unmatched to any gene: 7. The CDR3 spans 15 residues. Germline CDR1 SGHKS, CDR2 YYEKEE (reference sequence).

This clone turned up a few times. The V gene is TRBV6-1, the J gene TRBJ1-2; a possible D gene is TRBD1 (6 bases). V dropped 3 bases and J dropped 5 bases, with 22 bases sitting between them. In germline, CDR1 is MNHNS, CDR2 SASEGT. The CDR3 consists of 17 residues. The CDR3: CASSEDTGLQSFYGYTF. CDR3 sequence (DNA): TGTGCCAGCAGTGAGGACACAGGGCTCCAATCATTTTATGGCTACACCTTC.

The rearrangement links TRBV5-1 to TRBJ2-7; D unclear. The CDR3 sequence is 12 residues long. Trimming shortened V by 4 bases and J by 2 bases, and 7 bases separated the two germline ends. The V gene's germline CDR1 is SGHRS and CDR2 YFSETQ. The CDR3: CASSGQPYEQYV. In nucleotides, the CDR3 is TGCGCCAGCAGCGGGCAGCCCTACGAGCAGTACGTC.

The chain couples TRBV4-3 to TRBJ2-7; 11 nucleotides agree with TRBD1. Germline CDR1 LGHNA, CDR2 YSLEER. The CDR3 is 15 residues long. The V and J ends lost 3 bases and 6 bases, in that order; junction bases with no gene match: 7. The CDR3 coding sequence is TGCGCCAGCAGCCAGGTCGGACAGGGGGCCGCCGAGCAGTACTTC. Amino acid sequence: CASSQVGQGAAEQYF.

On this clone: Here the CDR3 omits its conserved ending phenylalanine or tryptophan, so a read error is the likely source. The chain employs TRBV19 and TRBJ1-2, with 9 bases that match TRBD1. V gave up 6 bases and J gave up 6 bases; unmatched junction bases: 11. Germline V gives CDR1 LNHDA, CDR2 SQIVND (reference sequence). The CDR3 runs 15 residues. The CDR3 loop reads CASRVTGGKGNGYTL. CDR3 coding DNA: TGTGCCAGTAGGGTAACAGGGGGCAAAGGAAATGGCTACACCCTC.

This chain's CDR3 is CASSSRDRGPWNNYGYTF. The CDR3 DNA sequence: TGTGCCAGCAGCTCCCGGGACAGGGGGCCCTGGAATAACTATGGCTACACCTTC. This chain connects TRBV5-6 to TRBJ1-2; TRBD1 matches at 12 bases. V lost 3 bases and J lost 1; bases outside the gene matches: 10. CDR1 is SGHDT and CDR2 is YYEEEE in the germline V gene. The CDR3 is 18 amino acids.

V is TRBV28 and J is TRBJ2-5, with a possible D match to TRBD1 (5 bases). CDR1 MDHEN and CDR2 SYDVKM come from the germline V gene. Between the trimmed V and J ends, which lost 1 base and 5 bases, there was a span of 11 bases. This CDR3 is built from 14 residues. In DNA, the CDR3 is TGTGCCAGCAGTTTATTGGGGCAGGAGGAGACCCAGTACTTC. Protein sequence: CASSLLGQEETQYF.

V is TRBV14 and J is TRBJ1-4, with a possible D match to TRBD1 (5 bases). The CDR3 runs to 14 residues. Germline loops: CDR1 SGHDN, CDR2 FVKESK. V was pared by 1 base and J by 8 bases, with 11 bases between. DNA of the CDR3: TGTGCCAGCAGCCAAGCGAGGGGAGGAGAAAAACTGTTTTTT. Amino acid sequence: CASSQARGGEKLFF.

The CDR3 here is CASSIGVAGGSGETQYF. CDR3 sequence (DNA): TGTGCCAGTAGTATCGGAGTAGCGGGGGGATCAGGAGAGACCCAGTACTTC. The V and J genes are TRBV19 and TRBJ2-5; 10 bases fit TRBD2. This CDR3 spans 17 amino acids. In germline, CDR1 is LNHDA, CDR2 SQIVND (reference sequence). Unmatched junction bases numbered 11, after V lost 3 bases and J lost 4 bases.

Only one count was recorded for this clone. The V gene is TRBV4-2, the J gene TRBJ2-1, with 13 bases aligning to TRBD2. The CDR3 spans 18 residues. Germline V gene lookup returns CDR1 LGHNA and CDR2 YNFKEQ. V shed 0 bases, J shed 7 bases, and the junction held 9 bases outside the gene matches. CDR3 protein: CASSQETSGGRRGNEQFF. The CDR3 DNA sequence: TGTGCCAGCAGCCAAGAGACTAGCGGGGGGCGCCGGGGGAATGAGCAGTTCTTC.

The chain combines TRBV5-6 with TRBJ2-7, with D perhaps TRBD2 (6 bases). The CDR3 consists of 14 residues. Germline values: CDR1 SGHDT, CDR2 YYEEEE. The germline V and J ends were trimmed by 3 bases and 5 bases, with 15 bases remaining between them. The CDR3 DNA is TGTGCCAGCAGCTCCAAACGGTCGGGGGACGAGCAGTACTTC. Translating gives CASSSKRSGDEQYF.

By its share, this clone is medium-sized. The chain carries TRBV10-3 and TRBJ1-1; a weak D match, TRBD1 (6 bases). Deletions cut 6 bases from V and 3 bases from J, with 11 bases between. This CDR3 contains 13 residues. CDR1 is ENHRY, CDR2 SYGVKD, per germline. Here the CDR3 reads CAIRTWTDTEAFF. The CDR3 region has the DNA TGTGCCATCAGAACATGGACAGACACTGAAGCTTTCTTT.

The chain has TRBV9 and TRBJ1-2; 9 nucleotides line up with TRBD1. V lost 4 bases to trimming and J lost 7 bases; unmatched junction nucleotides: 8. The germline V gene has CDR1 SGDLS and CDR2 YYNGEE. This CDR3 comprises 14 residues. In DNA form, the CDR3 reads TGTGCCAGCAGCCCCCACAGGGGGCTGGGTGGCTACACCTTC. It codes for CASSPHRGLGGYTF.

The DNA for the CDR3 is TGTGCCAGCTCACCAGAAGTAAGAGGCTCCTATAATTCACCCCTCCACTTT. It translates to CASSPEVRGSYNSPLHF. This chain joins TRBV18 and TRBJ1-6; D is undetermined. The CDR3 consists of 17 residues. V was shortened by 2 bases and J by 0 bases, with 11 bases between the two germline ends. Germline CDR1 KGHSH, CDR2 LQKENI.